Given below is one T cell receptor (beta chain) in context. Its cognate antigen is unknown. The treatment here: around 19 received Ad26.COV2.S at low or high dose, single or two shots; 5 received placebo; per-sample allocation not given. Sampling occurred on day 63 after the first vaccine or placebo injection. This person who donated was an adult of 18-55 years in Boston. The germline V and J ends were trimmed by 1 base and 1 base, with 9 bases remaining between them. Germline loops: CDR1 SGHTA, CDR2 FQGNSA. This CDR3 has 15 amino acids. These data are taken from a study of Ad26.COV2.S vaccination and SARS-CoV-2 variants. Overall study results and limits: While placebo recipients had lower spike-specific TCR breadth, vaccine recipients had more. The breadth of spike-specific CD8+ and CD4+ T cell responses after vaccination was reportedly substantial. Possible underestimation of total T cell responses by the TCR breadth and depth analyses was noted.

Here immunoSEQ multiplex PCR was the method, and the copy in TCRdb shows in-frame clones only, minus some. This table has roughly 400,000 clones, about nine tenths appearing once. The chain links TRBV7-2 to TRBJ2-3; D tentatively fits TRBD1 or TRBD2 (5 bases each). The clonotype comes from a person aged 18 to 59 who received the Ad26.COV2.S COVID-19 vaccine or a placebo. The sequencing used peripheral blood, collected in a trial of Ad26.COV2.S vaccine versus placebo. The CDR3 here is CASSLGGIGTDTQYF. Written as DNA, the CDR3 is TGTGCCAGCAGCTTAGGGGGGATTGGCACAGATACGCAGTATTTT.